The rows below give T cell receptor beta chains drawn from one sample of a study of blood T cell repertoires in COVID-19. Clones were sequenced by immunoSEQ multiplex PCR, and TCRdb holds only the in-frame ones, with some missing. The sample has about 210,000 clones, approximately 85% seen once. The sample was peripheral blood. These receptors came from a man in his fifties with COVID-19, enrolled during active disease. Both conserved end residues are part of each CDR3. The D gene is left open where the match is weak. Size values are once, few and many counts, or a class for expanded clones, and some rows have none.

size: .
D: TRBD2
J: TRBJ2-7
V: TRBV5-1
DNA: TGCGCCAGCAGTCGGGTCGGACTAGCTCCCTACGAGCAGTACTTC
CDR3: CASSRVGLAPYEQYF

size: .
D: .
J: TRBJ2-7
V: TRBV7-9
DNA: TGTGCCAGCAGCCCCGAGGCAGCGAGGATCTCCTACGAGCAGTACTTC
CDR3: CASSPEAARISYEQYF

size: .
D: .
J: TRBJ2-3
V: TRBV7-9
DNA: TGTGCCAGCAGCTTCAGGACAGACTTTAGCACAGATACGCAGTATTTT
CDR3: CASSFRTDFSTDTQYF

size: .
D: TRBD1
J: TRBJ2-5
V: TRBV5-1
DNA: TGCGCCAGCAGCGTGCTGAAGGCAGGGGGCAGGGAGACCCAGTACTTC
CDR3: CASSVLKAGGRETQYF

size: .
D: .
J: TRBJ2-3
V: TRBV28
DNA: TGTGCCAGCAGTTTACCCCCGGTGGATACGCAGTATTTT
CDR3: CASSLPPVDTQYF

size: .
D: TRBD2
J: TRBJ2-7
V: TRBV18
DNA: TGTGCCAGCTCACCACCGCGGAGCGGGGGGGCCCTCGAGCAGTACTTC
CDR3: CASSPPRSGGALEQYF

size: once
D: TRBD2
J: TRBJ2-1
V: TRBV4-3
DNA: TGCGCCAGCAGCCACGCGACTCTAGCGGGGGGGGCGAATGAGCAGTTCTTC
CDR3: CASSHATLAGGANEQFF

size: .
D: TRBD1
J: TRBJ1-2
V: TRBV19
DNA: TGTGCCAGTAGGGGGGACAGCGGCGATGGCTACACCTTC
CDR3: CASRGDSGDGYTF

size: .
D: .
J: TRBJ1-2
V: TRBV6-5
DNA: TGTGCCAGCAGTTACTCTGGGAGCATCTATGGCTACACCTTC
CDR3: CASSYSGSIYGYTF

size: .
D: .
J: TRBJ2-7
V: TRBV5-1
DNA: TGCGCCAGCAGCTTGGATCGGGGGAAGGATTCCTACGAGCAGTACTTC
CDR3: CASSLDRGKDSYEQYF

size: .
D: TRBD2
J: TRBJ2-3
V: TRBV10-3
DNA: TGTGCCATGAGGCTAGCGGGGACAGATACGCAGTATTTT
CDR3: CAMRLAGTDTQYF

size: .
D: TRBD1
J: TRBJ1-3
V: TRBV6-1
DNA: TGTGCCAGCAGGGAAGTTTCAGGGACAGGGGGAAGTGGAAACACCATATATTTT
CDR3: CASREVSGTGGSGNTIYF

size: .
D: .
J: TRBJ2-5
V: TRBV28
DNA: TGTGCCAGCAGCCTATACAGATTCCCAGAGACCCAGTACTTC
CDR3: CASSLYRFPETQYF

size: .
D: TRBD2
J: TRBJ2-2
V: TRBV7-6
DNA: TGTGCCAGCAGCAAAGTGGGACTAGCGGGGGGGACCGGGGAGCTGTTTTTT
CDR3: CASSKVGLAGGTGELFF

size: .
D: TRBD1
J: TRBJ2-5
V: TRBV5-4
DNA: TGTGCCAGCAGCGTTAGGGGACAGGGGGTTGAGACCCAGTACTTC
CDR3: CASSVRGQGVETQYF

size: .
D: TRBD1
J: TRBJ1-2
V: TRBV6-2/TRBV6-3
DNA: TGTGCCAGCAGCCAAGGGACAGCCTATGGCTACACCTTC
CDR3: CASSQGTAYGYTF

size: .
D: TRBD1
J: TRBJ1-3
V: TRBV3-1/TRBV3-2
DNA: TGTGCCAGCAGCCGGGGGACAGTCTCTGGAAACACCATATATTTT
CDR3: CASSRGTVSGNTIYF

size: .
D: TRBD2
J: TRBJ2-1
V: TRBV7-9
DNA: TGTGCCAGCAGCTTAGGAACTAGCGCCTCAGGCCCCTACAATGAGCAGTTCTTC
CDR3: CASSLGTSASGPYNEQFF

size: once
D: .
J: TRBJ1-1
V: TRBV5-1
DNA: TGCGCCAGCAGCAATCAGGGGAACACTGAAGCTTTCTTT
CDR3: CASSNQGNTEAFF

size: .
D: TRBD1
J: TRBJ1-1
V: TRBV5-1
DNA: TGCGCCAGCAGCTTGGCCCCACAGACAGGGGGCGCCGCTGAAGCTTTCTTT
CDR3: CASSLAPQTGGAAEAFF

size: .
D: .
J: TRBJ1-2
V: TRBV20-1
DNA: TGCAGTGCTGCCCTTACATATGGCTACACCTTC
CDR3: CSAALTYGYTF

size: .
D: TRBD1
J: TRBJ2-7
V: TRBV5-1
DNA: TGCGCCAGCAGCTTGAACAGGGGGCCAAGCGAGCAGTACTTC
CDR3: CASSLNRGPSEQYF

size: .
D: TRBD1
J: TRBJ1-5
V: TRBV7-2
DNA: TGTGCCAGCAGCTTGGGGACAGGGGGCACTCAGCCCCAGCATTTT
CDR3: CASSLGTGGTQPQHF

size: once
D: TRBD2
J: TRBJ2-3
V: TRBV7-2
DNA: TGTGCCAGCAGCTTAGTCGGGCTAGCGGGCACAGATACGCAGTATTTT
CDR3: CASSLVGLAGTDTQYF

size: .
D: TRBD1
J: TRBJ2-2
V: TRBV9
DNA: TGTGCCAGCAGGGGAACGGGACAGTTGAACACCGGGGAGCTGTTTTTT
CDR3: CASRGTGQLNTGELFF

size: few
D: .
J: TRBJ1-1
V: TRBV18
DNA: TGTGCCAGCTCACCTGCCAGGGAGAACACTGAAGCTTTCTTT
CDR3: CASSPARENTEAFF

size: .
D: .
J: TRBJ2-7
V: TRBV7-3
DNA: TGTGCCAGCAGCTTAGGACCGGGATCCTACGAGCAGTACTTC
CDR3: CASSLGPGSYEQYF

size: .
D: .
J: TRBJ2-7
V: TRBV6-5
DNA: TGTGCCAGCTCGCGGCCCCCTTCGGAAGAGCAGTACTTC
CDR3: CASSRPPSEEQYF

size: .
D: .
J: TRBJ1-5
V: TRBV3-1/TRBV3-2
DNA: TGTGCCAGCAGCCAAGCGGGGGTGGGCAATCAGCCCCAGCATTTT
CDR3: CASSQAGVGNQPQHF

size: .
D: .
J: TRBJ1-6
V: TRBV5-1
DNA: TGCGCCAGCAGCCGGGAATCGAATTCACCCCTCCACTTT
CDR3: CASSRESNSPLHF

size: .
D: .
J: TRBJ1-2
V: TRBV6-1
DNA: TGTGCCAGCAGTGAATGGATCACGTCGGGTGGCTACACCTTC
CDR3: CASSEWITSGGYTF

size: .
D: TRBD2
J: TRBJ2-5
V: TRBV7-2
DNA: TGTGCCAGCAGCCGTGGACTAGCGGGGGCCCATAAGTACTTC
CDR3: CASSRGLAGAHKYF

size: .
D: .
J: TRBJ1-4
V: TRBV4-1
DNA: TGCGCCAGCAGCCAAGGACCTCATTCGGGGGAAAAACTGTTTTTT
CDR3: CASSQGPHSGEKLFF

size: .
D: TRBD1
J: TRBJ2-7
V: TRBV9
DNA: TGTGCCAGCAGCGTGCAACCCACAGGGGACAGGGAGCAGTACTTC
CDR3: CASSVQPTGDREQYF

size: .
D: .
J: TRBJ2-7
V: TRBV28
DNA: TGTGCCAGCACCACGGGGAGCTCCTACGAGCAGTACTTC
CDR3: CASTTGSSYEQYF

size: .
D: .
J: TRBJ1-6
V: TRBV7-2
DNA: TGTGCCAGCAGCCAGGAGAGGGGGTCACCCCTCCACTTT
CDR3: CASSQERGSPLHF

size: .
D: .
J: TRBJ1-6
V: TRBV6-5
DNA: TGTGCCAGCAGTTACTCTACGGGGTATAATTCACCCCTCCACTTT
CDR3: CASSYSTGYNSPLHF

size: .
D: TRBD1
J: TRBJ2-1
V: TRBV6-2/TRBV6-3
DNA: TGTGCCAGCAGTTACTCGAACAGGGGGCGCTTCTCCTACAATGAGCAGTTCTTC
CDR3: CASSYSNRGRFSYNEQFF

size: .
D: .
J: TRBJ2-1
V: TRBV9
DNA: TGTGCCAGCAGCGCGAGACAGACTAGCAATGAGCAGTTCTTC
CDR3: CASSARQTSNEQFF

size: .
D: TRBD1
J: TRBJ2-5
V: TRBV5-1
DNA: TGCGCCAGCAGCTTGGTGGGACAGGGTACGATGCAAGAGACCCAGTACTTC
CDR3: CASSLVGQGTMQETQYF

size: .
D: TRBD1
J: TRBJ2-7
V: TRBV19
DNA: TGTGCCAGTAGTACTAGCTCCGGGACAGGGGATTCCTACGAGCAGTACTTC
CDR3: CASSTSSGTGDSYEQYF

size: few
D: .
J: TRBJ2-3
V: TRBV6-2/TRBV6-3
DNA: TGTGCCAGCAGTTCCCGCCTAACGCCACCCAGGGATACGCAGTATTTT
CDR3: CASSSRLTPPRDTQYF

size: .
D: .
J: TRBJ1-6
V: TRBV19
DNA: TGTGCCAGTAGTCCCTACGGTGGTACAGTCGACTCACCCCTCCACTTT
CDR3: CASSPYGGTVDSPLHF

size: .
D: .
J: TRBJ1-5
V: TRBV24-1
DNA: TGTGCCACCAGTGATTCCCATAGCAATCAGCCCCAGCATTTT
CDR3: CATSDSHSNQPQHF

size: .
D: .
J: TRBJ1-5
V: TRBV28
DNA: TGTGCCAGCAGTGCCCGGGTGGGCAATCAGCCCCAGCATTTT
CDR3: CASSARVGNQPQHF

size: .
D: .
J: TRBJ1-2
V: TRBV3-1/TRBV3-2
DNA: TGTGCCAGCAGCCTTTGGGCCTTACGGTACACCTTC
CDR3: CASSLWALRYTF

size: .
D: TRBD2
J: TRBJ2-3
V: TRBV3-1/TRBV3-2
DNA: TGTGCCAGCAGCCTCGAGCGGGGGACGCAGTATTTT
CDR3: CASSLERGTQYF

size: .
D: .
J: TRBJ1-1
V: TRBV3-1/TRBV3-2
DNA: TGTGCCAGCAGACCAAAGATCCCCCGTCGGGAGAACACTGAAGCTTTCTTT
CDR3: CASRPKIPRRENTEAFF

size: once
D: TRBD2
J: TRBJ2-7
V: TRBV7-2
DNA: TGTGCCAGCAGCTGGGGGGGGACGTCGGGAGGCAACGAGCAGTACTTC
CDR3: CASSWGGTSGGNEQYF

size: .
D: TRBD2
J: TRBJ2-5
V: TRBV6-1
DNA: TGTGCCAGCAGTGAATCCCCCATAACCCTAGCGGGGGAGACCCAGTACTTC
CDR3: CASSESPITLAGETQYF

size: .
D: .
J: TRBJ2-3
V: TRBV4-1
DNA: TGCGCCAGCAGCCAGGCATCCGGGGGGCGCACAGATACGCAGTATTTT
CDR3: CASSQASGGRTDTQYF

size: .
D: TRBD1
J: TRBJ2-7
V: TRBV9
DNA: TGTGCCAGCAGCCCCAGACAGGGGTCGAGCTCCTACGAGCAGTACTTC
CDR3: CASSPRQGSSSYEQYF

size: .
D: TRBD1
J: TRBJ1-1
V: TRBV7-2
DNA: TGTGCCAGCAGCTTCACACAGGGGTTGAACACTGAAGCTTTCTTT
CDR3: CASSFTQGLNTEAFF